This T cell receptor beta chain was profiled in a study of Ad26.COV2.S vaccination and SARS-CoV-2 variants. The overall study: A participant enrolled in the COV1001 Ad26.COV2.S trial arm provided the sample. Recipients of Ad26.COV2.S got it intramuscularly, once or twice 56 days apart. Broader study findings: Responses of T cells in total may have been underestimated by the TCR breadth and depth analyses.

V lost 0 bases and J lost 5, with 6 bases in between. The CDR3 totals 14 residues. Germline V gene data show CDR1 as SGHNT and CDR2 as YYREEE (reference sequence). Sequencing was performed with immunoSEQ multiplex PCR; in TCRdb, only in-frame clones are kept and a portion is missing. The top ten clones hold 3.6% of a sample with about 420,000 clones, 88% of them seen once. Sample treatment: around 19 received Ad26.COV2.S at low or high dose, single or two shots; about 5 received placebo; per-sample allocation not given. The study sampled participants on day 63 after the first vaccine or placebo injection. Built on an Ad26 vector, the vaccine expressed Wuhan-strain SARS-CoV-2 spike. About this clone itself: What it binds is not known. This same CDR3 is encoded by further DNA sequences in the sample.

The starting material was peripheral blood, obtained in a trial of Ad26.COV2.S vaccine versus placebo. The chain employs TRBV5-4 and TRBJ1-6, with D maybe TRBD1 (5 bases). The TCR was taken from a person aged 18-65 years who received the Ad26.COV2.S COVID-19 vaccine or a placebo. The CDR3 here is CASSLARDNSPLHF. DNA of the CDR3: TGTGCCAGCAGCTTGGCCAGGGATAATTCACCCCTCCACTTT.